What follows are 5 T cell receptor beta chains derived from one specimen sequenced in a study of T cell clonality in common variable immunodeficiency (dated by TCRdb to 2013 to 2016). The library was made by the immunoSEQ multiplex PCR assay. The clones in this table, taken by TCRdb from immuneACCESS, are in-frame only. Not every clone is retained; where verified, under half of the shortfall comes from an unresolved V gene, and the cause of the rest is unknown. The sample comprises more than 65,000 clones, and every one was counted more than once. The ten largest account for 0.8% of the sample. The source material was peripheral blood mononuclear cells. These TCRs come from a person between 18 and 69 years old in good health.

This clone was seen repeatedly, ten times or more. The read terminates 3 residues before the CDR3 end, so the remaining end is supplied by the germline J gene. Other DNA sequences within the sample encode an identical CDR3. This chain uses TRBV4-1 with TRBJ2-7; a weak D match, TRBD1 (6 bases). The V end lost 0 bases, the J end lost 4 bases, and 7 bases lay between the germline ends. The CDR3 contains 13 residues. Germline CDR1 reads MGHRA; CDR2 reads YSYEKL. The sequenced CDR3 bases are TGCGCCAGCAGCCAAGATAGGGGGTACGAG. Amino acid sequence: CASSQDRGYE. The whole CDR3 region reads CASSQDRGYEQYF.

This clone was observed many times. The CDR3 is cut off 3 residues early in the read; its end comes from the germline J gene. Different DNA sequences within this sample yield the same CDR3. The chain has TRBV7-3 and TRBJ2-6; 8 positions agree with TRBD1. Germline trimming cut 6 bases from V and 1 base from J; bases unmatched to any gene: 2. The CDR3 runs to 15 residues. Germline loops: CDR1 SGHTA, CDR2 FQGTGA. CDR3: CASRTGVSGANVLTF. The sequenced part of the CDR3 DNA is TGTGCCAGCAGGACAGGGGTTTCTGGGGCCAACGTC.

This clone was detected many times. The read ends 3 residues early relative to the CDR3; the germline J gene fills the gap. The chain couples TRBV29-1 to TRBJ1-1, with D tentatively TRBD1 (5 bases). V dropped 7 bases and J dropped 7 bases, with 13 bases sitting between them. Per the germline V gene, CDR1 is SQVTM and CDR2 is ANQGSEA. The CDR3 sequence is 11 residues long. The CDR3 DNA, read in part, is TGCAGCGCCACCCGGGGGAATGAA. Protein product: CSATRGNE. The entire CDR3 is CSATRGNEAFF.

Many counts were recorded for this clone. The CDR3: CASSPRLTAGELFF. CDR3 DNA, as far as it was read: TGCGCCAGCAGTCCCCGGCTGACTGCCGGGGAG. The chain combines TRBV23-1 with TRBJ2-2; no definite D call. The read comes to an end 3 residues before the CDR3 does, leaving the germline J gene to fill in the end. TRBV23-1 is an ORF for which the function is uncertain. Trimming took off 4 bases at V and 6 bases at J, with 12 bases between the two ends. The length of the CDR3 is 14 residues.

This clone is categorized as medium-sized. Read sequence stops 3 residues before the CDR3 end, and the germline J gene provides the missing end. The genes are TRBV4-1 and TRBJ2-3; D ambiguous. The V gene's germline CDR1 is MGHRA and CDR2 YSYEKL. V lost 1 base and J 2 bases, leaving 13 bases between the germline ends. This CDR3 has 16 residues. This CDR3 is CASSQVDMGFTDTQYF. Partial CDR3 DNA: TGCGCCAGCAGCCAAGTCGACATGGGCTTCACAGATACG.